This TCR beta chain was obtained from a study of T cell changes during pregnancy in multiple sclerosis (dated by TCRdb to 2018 to 2020). As for the study more broadly: Changes in the T cell repertoire over the course of pregnancy were examined in this study in women with multiple sclerosis.

In regard to this clone: What this receptor recognizes is not known. No clone much larger than this one lies a single base away; base qualities are absent.

The protocol used for the library was the immunoSEQ multiplex PCR assay. Entries here come from immuneACCESS through TCRdb and include only in-frame sequences with V and J called. Some clones fail to appear in such tables; in the studies checked, an unresolved V gene covers under half of the shortfall, and the cause of the remainder is unknown. In all, the sample holds under 50,000 clones, and roughly 93% of those were seen once. Of the sample, around 0.33% is held by the ten largest clones. This TCR derives from a female donor with multiple sclerosis, enrolled in a pregnancy study. Specimen: CD4+ T cells from peripheral blood mononuclear cells, collected after pregnancy.

The DNA is TGTGCCAGCTCACCACCGTCTTCTGGGGGCGGGAACACTGAAGCTTTCTTT. This gives the protein CASSPPSSGGGNTEAFF. Rearrangement joined TRBV18 to TRBJ1-1; possibly the D gene is TRBD1, per 6 matching bases. The CDR3 measures 17 amino acids from cysteine to phenylalanine. Left in the record is the CDR3 DNA by itself, 51 bases read in frame from the first base. CDR1 KGHSH and CDR2 LQKENI are derived from the germline V gene. Trimming removed 0 bases from V and 1 base from J, leaving 15 bases between the germline ends.